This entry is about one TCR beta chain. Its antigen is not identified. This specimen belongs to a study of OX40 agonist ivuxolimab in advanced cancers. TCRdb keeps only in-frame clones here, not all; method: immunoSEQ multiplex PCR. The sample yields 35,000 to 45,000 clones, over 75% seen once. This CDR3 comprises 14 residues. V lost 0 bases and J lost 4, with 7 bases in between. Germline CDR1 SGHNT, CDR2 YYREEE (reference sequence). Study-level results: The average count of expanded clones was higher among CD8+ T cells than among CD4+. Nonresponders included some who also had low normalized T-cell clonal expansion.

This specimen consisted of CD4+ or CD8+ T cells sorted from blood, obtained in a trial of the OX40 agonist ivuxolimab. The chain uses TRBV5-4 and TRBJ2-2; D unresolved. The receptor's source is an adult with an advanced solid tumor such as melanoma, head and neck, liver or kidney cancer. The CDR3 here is CASSLGYGTGELFF. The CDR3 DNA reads TGTGCCAGCAGCTTGGGGTATGGCACCGGGGAGCTGTTTTTT.